Each of the 25 T cell receptor beta chains below was sequenced from the same sample in a study of blood T cell repertoires in COVID-19. Sequencing used immunoSEQ multiplex PCR; TCRdb keeps in-frame clones, though not all of them. The sample yields about 310,000 clones, 85% seen once. Sequencing input: PBMCs or T cells enriched from blood (not recorded which). The receptors here all came from a woman in her twenties or thirties who had been exposed to COVID-19.

This sequence joins TRBV7-3 and TRBJ1-1; possible D gene TRBD1, 5 bases. From germline, CDR1 is SGHTA and CDR2 FQGTGA. Trimming shortened V by 3 bases and J by 2 bases, and 19 bases separated the two germline ends. The CDR3 loop spans 17 amino acids. This chain's CDR3 is CASSFAPLGGSNTEAFF. The CDR3 DNA is TGTGCCAGCAGCTTTGCCCCTTTGGGGGGAAGTAACACTGAAGCTTTCTTT.

This chain uses TRBV3-1 (or the pseudogene TRBV3-2) with TRBJ2-1; weak D call: TRBD2 (6 bases). This CDR3 region has 13 residues. The germline gives CDR1 LGHDT, CDR2 YNNKEL (reference sequence). Trimming took off 5 bases at V and 8 bases at J, with 13 bases between the two ends. The CDR3 nucleotides are TGTGCCAGCAGCGGGGACTCTAAGGATGAGCAGTTCTTC. Translated: CASSGDSKDEQFF.

This sequence joins TRBV2 and TRBJ1-2; D is unclear. Germline assignment: CDR1 SNHLY and CDR2 FYNNEI. The CDR3 is made up of 13 amino acids. V was cut by 3 bases and J by 4 bases, with 9 bases left in between. In nucleotides, the CDR3 is TGTGCCAGCAGTGATCGGGGTAGCTATGGCTACACCTTC. This translates into CASSDRGSYGYTF. Filled out from reference TRBV2 and TRBJ1-2, the complete variable domain reads EPEVTQTPSHQVTQMGQEVILRCVPISNHLYFYWYRQILGQKVEFLVSFYNNEISEKSEIFDDQFSVERPDGSNFTLKIRSTKLEDSAMYFCASSDRGSYGYTFGSGTRLTVV.

The chain is built from TRBV6-5 and TRBJ2-3; tentatively, D is TRBD1 (6 bases). CDR3 length equals 12 residues. CDR1 and CDR2 from the germline V gene are MNHEY and SVGAGI. The V end lost 0 bases, the J end lost 8 bases, and 6 bases lay between the germline ends. The CDR3 sequence: CASSYSDSTQYF. CDR3 sequence (DNA): TGTGCCAGCAGTTACTCGGACAGTACGCAGTATTTT.

This chain uses TRBV5-5 with TRBJ2-5, with 7 nucleotides matching TRBD1. The CDR3 loop spans 14 amino acids. Trimming removed 3 bases from V and 3 bases from J; junction bases left unmatched: 5. Germline V gives CDR1 SGHKS, CDR2 YYEKEE (reference sequence). The CDR3 nucleotides read TGTGCCAGCAGCTGGGGACAGACCAAAGAGACCCAGTACTTC. Its translation: CASSWGQTKETQYF.

This sequence joins TRBV4-2 and TRBJ1-3, with TRBD1 identical over 10 bases. From germline, CDR1 is LGHNA and CDR2 YNFKEQ. V gave up 5 bases and J gave up 2 bases; unmatched junction bases: 9. CDR3 length: 17 residues. The CDR3 bases are TGTGCCAGCAGCTCTGTGGGACAGGGGTTAGCTGGAAACACCATATATTTT. This encodes CASSSVGQGLAGNTIYF.

The CDR3 region is CASSLGSGTGTFGELFF. CDR3 in DNA: TGTGCCAGCAGCTTAGGCTCCGGGACAGGGACGTTCGGGGAGCTGTTTTTT. The rearrangement uses TRBV7-8 and TRBJ2-2; TRBD1 matches at 9 bases. CDR1 and CDR2 from the germline V gene are SGHVS and FQNEAQ. Losses at the gene ends were 1 base for V and 7 bases for J; bases not matched to a gene: 10. The CDR3 is 17 residues long.

This clone has only one observation. The chain is built from TRBV7-3 and TRBJ1-2; 9 bases match TRBD1. V shed 3 bases, J shed 8 bases, and the junction held 4 bases outside the gene matches. The CDR3 sequence is 13 residues long. CDR1 SGHTA and CDR2 FQGTGA come from the germline V gene. The CDR3 nucleotides read TGTGCCAGCAGCTTTCGACAGGGGGGAGGCTACACCTTC. This sequence encodes CASSFRQGGGYTF.

This sequence joins TRBV14 and TRBJ2-1, with 7 bases identical to TRBD1. V gave up 0 bases and J gave up 2 bases; unmatched junction bases: 7. This CDR3 region has 17 residues. Germline V gene lookup returns CDR1 SGHDN and CDR2 FVKESK. The CDR3 reads CASSQEQGMGPYNEQFF. CDR3 bases: TGTGCCAGCAGCCAAGAACAGGGGATGGGCCCCTACAATGAGCAGTTCTTC.

The chain couples TRBV9 to TRBJ2-1; the D is unclear. The V gene lost 0 bases and the J gene lost 5 bases, with 9 bases spanning the gap. The CDR3 sequence is 14 residues long. Germline CDR1 SGDLS, CDR2 YYNGEE. The CDR3 DNA follows: TGTGCCAGCAGCGTAGGTGTCGAGGACAATGAGCAGTTCTTC. Protein product: CASSVGVEDNEQFF.

V gene TRBV14 combines with J gene TRBJ2-1; 10 bases match TRBD2. Germline lookup yields CDR1 SGHDN and CDR2 FVKESK. V lost 0 bases and J lost 7; bases outside the gene matches: 12. This CDR3 is built from 18 residues. The CDR3 is CASSQDPIKAGGNNEQFF. The CDR3 DNA is TGTGCCAGCAGCCAAGATCCTATCAAAGCGGGGGGGAATAATGAGCAGTTCTTC.

V is TRBV29-1 and J is TRBJ1-1; D uncertain. The CDR3 spans 11 residues. CDR1 is SQVTM, CDR2 ANQGSEA, per germline. Trimming took 4 bases from V and 5 from J, leaving 8 bases between them. The DNA of the CDR3 is TGCAGCGTTGGCGCAGGAACTGAAGCTTTCTTT. It yields the protein CSVGAGTEAFF.

This chain connects TRBV27 to TRBJ2-3, with D tentatively TRBD2 (7 bases). Trimming shortened V by 7 bases and J by 3 bases, and 20 bases separated the two germline ends. The CDR3 is 16 amino acids. In germline, CDR1 is MNHEY, CDR2 SMNVEV (reference sequence). The CDR3 DNA is TGTGCCAGCATTCCCCTGGGGGGGGCCGGGACAGATACGCAGTATTTT. Residues: CASIPLGGAGTDTQYF.

The rearrangement links TRBV5-8 to TRBJ1-1, with TRBD1 as a possible D gene (5 bases). CDR3 length equals 13 residues. Germline CDR1 reads SGHTS; CDR2 reads YDEGEE. Between the trimmed V and J ends, which lost 7 bases and 0 bases, there was a span of 10 bases. The CDR3 DNA reads TGTGCCAGCCCCAGGGTTTTGAACACTGAAGCTTTCTTT. Protein sequence: CASPRVLNTEAFF.

V is TRBV5-6 and J is TRBJ1-4; D unresolved. The CDR3 contains 15 residues. V shed 3 bases and J shed 7 bases, with 16 bases lying between them. Germline CDR1 and CDR2: SGHDT and YYEEEE. This CDR3 is CASSSNSGRGEKLFF. The CDR3 DNA is TGTGCCAGCAGCTCAAACTCCGGGAGAGGTGAAAAACTGTTTTTT. Combining the CDR3 with reference TRBV5-6 and TRBJ1-4 gives the whole variable domain DAGVTQSPTHLIKTRGQQVTLRCSPKSGHDTVSWYQQALGQGPQFIFQYYEEEERQRGNFPDRFSGHQFPNYSSELNVNALLLGDSALYLCASSSNSGRGEKLFFGSGTQLSVL.

This clone was seen more than once but under ten times. This sequence joins TRBV7-3 and TRBJ2-2; weak D call: TRBD1 (6 bases). V was pared by 5 bases and J by 6 bases, with 10 bases between. CDR3 length: 13 amino acids. The germline V gene encodes CDR1 SGHTA and CDR2 FQGTGA. CDR3 protein: CASSPQGAGELFF. CDR3 DNA sequence: TGTGCCAGCAGCCCACAGGGTGCCGGGGAGCTGTTTTTT.

The chain uses TRBV5-1 and TRBJ1-3; TRBD1 might be the D (5 bases). In germline, CDR1 is SGHRS, CDR2 YFSETQ. Trimming took off 0 bases at V and 0 bases at J, with 7 bases between the two ends. This CDR3 has 15 residues. CDR3 loop: CASSLAGISGNTIYF. The CDR3 DNA reads as TGCGCCAGCAGCTTGGCAGGGATCTCTGGAAACACCATATATTTT.

This clone occurred a few times. The rearrangement links TRBV28 to TRBJ2-3, with 9 nucleotides matching TRBD2. V was clipped by 5 bases and J by 2 bases; unmatched bases: 5. The V gene's germline CDR1 is MDHEN and CDR2 SYDVKM. The CDR3 covers 15 residues. The CDR3: CASSHSGGYTDTQYF. Written as DNA, the CDR3 is TGTGCCAGCAGTCATAGCGGGGGTTACACAGATACGCAGTATTTT. Full variable domain (outside the CDR3, taken from reference TRBV28 and TRBJ2-3): DVKVTQSSRYLVKRTGEKVFLECVQDMDHENMFWYRQDPGLGLRLIYFSYDVKMKEKGDIPEGYSVSREKKERFSLILESASTNQTSMYLCASSHSGGYTDTQYFGPGTRLTVL.

CDR3 nucleotide sequence: TGTGCCTGCCTCCGTCGGACAGGGAACACTGAAGCTTTCTTT. Encoded protein: CACLRRTGNTEAFF. The chain recombines TRBV6-5 with TRBJ1-1, with 7 positions matching TRBD1. Germline loops: CDR1 MNHEY, CDR2 SVGAGI. This CDR3 has 14 residues. The V segment lost 11 bases and the J segment 1 base; nucleotides outside the gene matches: 10.

This chain connects TRBV19 to TRBJ2-1, with D maybe TRBD2 (6 bases). V lost 5 bases and J lost 0, with 17 bases in between. Germline V lookup: CDR1 LNHDA, CDR2 SQIVND (reference sequence). The CDR3 has 17 residues. In DNA, the CDR3 is TGTGCCAGTAGTCAAACAGGACGGAGGGGCTCCTACAATGAGCAGTTCTTC. The encoded protein is CASSQTGRRGSYNEQFF.

The V and J genes are TRBV12-3 or TRBV12-4 and TRBJ1-2, with D unclear. V was trimmed by 8 bases and J by 1 base, leaving 8 bases between them. CDR3 length equals 12 residues. CDR3 sequence (DNA): TGTGCCAGCGGAGAGAATAACTATGGCTACACCTTC. It translates to CASGENNYGYTF.

The chain has TRBV5-1 and TRBJ2-7; the match to TRBD2 covers 15 bases. V lost 4 bases, J lost 2 bases, and 7 bases stayed unmatched. Germline CDR1 and CDR2: SGHRS and YFSETQ. The CDR3 spans 17 residues. The DNA for the CDR3 is TGCGCCAGCAGCGCGGGACTAGCGGGAGGAACGGCCTACGAGCAGTACTTC. Translated: CASSAGLAGGTAYEQYF.

The chain carries TRBV28 and TRBJ1-1; D remains unclear. The CDR3 spans 13 residues. The V end was cut by 2 bases, the J end by 6 bases, with 10 bases between. Germline V CDR1 and CDR2: MDHEN, SYDVKM. CDR3 amino acids: CASSLEGLSEAFF. The CDR3 DNA follows: TGTGCCAGCAGTTTAGAGGGCCTCTCTGAAGCTTTCTTT.

The CDR3 DNA follows: TGTGCCTGGGGGGTTATGTCCGGGATTGTAGGTGGCTACACCTTC. It translates to CAWGVMSGIVGGYTF. The J gene is TRBJ1-2, the V gene TRBV30, with D unresolved. Germline V gene data show CDR1 as GTSNPN and CDR2 as SVGIG (reference sequence). Trimming shortened V by 5 bases and J by 7 bases, and 23 bases separated the two germline ends. CDR3 length: 15 amino acids.

As DNA, the CDR3 is TGTGCCAGCAGCCTCCTCGGGGTCGGACAGGGGGCAAAAGAGCAGTACTTC. Its translation is CASSLLGVGQGAKEQYF. The chain employs TRBV9 and TRBJ2-7, with 11 bases identical to TRBD1. Germline trimming cut 4 bases from V and 7 bases from J; bases unmatched to any gene: 16. CDR3 size: 17 residues. CDR1 is SGDLS and CDR2 is YYNGEE in the germline V gene.